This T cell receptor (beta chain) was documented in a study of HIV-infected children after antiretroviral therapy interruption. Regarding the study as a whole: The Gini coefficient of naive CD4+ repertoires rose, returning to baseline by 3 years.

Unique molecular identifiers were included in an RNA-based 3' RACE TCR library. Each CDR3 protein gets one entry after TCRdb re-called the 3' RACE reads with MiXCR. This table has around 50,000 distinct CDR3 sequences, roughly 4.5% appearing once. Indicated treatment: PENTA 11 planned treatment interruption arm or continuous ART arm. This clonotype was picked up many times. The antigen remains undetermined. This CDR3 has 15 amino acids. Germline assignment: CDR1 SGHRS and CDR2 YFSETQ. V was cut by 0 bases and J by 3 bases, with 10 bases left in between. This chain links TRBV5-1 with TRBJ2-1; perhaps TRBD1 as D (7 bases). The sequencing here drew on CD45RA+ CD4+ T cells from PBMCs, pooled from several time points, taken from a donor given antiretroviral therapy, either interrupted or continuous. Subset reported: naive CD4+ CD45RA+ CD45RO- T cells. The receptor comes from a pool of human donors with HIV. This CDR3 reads CASSLGGTVYNEQFF. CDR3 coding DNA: TGCGCCAGCAGCTTGGGCGGGACAGTCTACAATGAGCAGTTCTTC.